The rows below give T cell receptor beta chains drawn from one sample of a study of cytomegalovirus exposure and HLA in healthy donors. Some clones are missing from TCRdb's copy, which holds only in-frame ones; the method was immunoSEQ multiplex PCR. This sample has 150,000 to 200,000 clones, with roughly 85% found just once. Sequencing was carried out using PBMCs. The receptors were sampled from a man between 45 and 60 years old in good health and CMV-seropositive. CDR3s include the opening cysteine and the closing phenylalanine or tryptophan. Fields, in order: D gene, J gene, CDR3 length, clone size, V gene, CDR3 DNA, CDR3 protein. D genes are given only for firm matches. Part of the rows lack a size; the others show once, few, many or a class for expanded clones.

>.|TRBJ1-2|13|.|TRBV6-1
TGTGCCAGCAGTGAACAGGGTATGGATGGCTACACCTTC
CASSEQGMDGYTF
>TRBD1|TRBJ2-1|14|.|TRBV5-1
TGCGCCAGCAGCCCGACAGGGGACTACAATGAGCAGTTCTTC
CASSPTGDYNEQFF
>.|TRBJ1-1|14|few|TRBV7-9
TGTGCCAGCACCCCGGGAGGGGCGAGGACTGAAGCTTTCTTT
CASTPGGARTEAFF
>TRBD1|TRBJ2-3|14|.|TRBV7-9
TGTGCCAGCAGCTTAGGAGACAGGGTCAGCGCGCAGTATTTT
CASSLGDRVSAQYF
>.|TRBJ1-5|16|.|TRBV15
TGTGCCACCAGCCCCCAAAGGGGCAAGAACAGGCAGCCCCAGCATTTT
CATSPQRGKNRQPQHF
>TRBD1|TRBJ1-4|15|.|TRBV28
TGTGCCAGCAGTTTGTTCCGGGACAGGCTTGAAAAACTGTTTTTT
CASSLFRDRLEKLFF
>TRBD1|TRBJ2-5|16|.|TRBV18
TGTGCCAGCTCACCTACGGGACAGGGGGCAGGAGAGACCCAGTACTTC
CASSPTGQGAGETQYF
>TRBD2|TRBJ2-3|17|.|TRBV2
TGTGCCAGCACCGGCCTGCCGGGACTAGTGAGCACAGATACGCAGTATTTT
CASTGLPGLVSTDTQYF
>.|TRBJ2-7|14|.|TRBV5-6
TGTGCCAGCAGCTTGGGGGTCAGGTCCCACGAGCAGTACTTC
CASSLGVRSHEQYF
>TRBD1|TRBJ2-5|13|.|TRBV19
TGTGCCAGTAGCCATAACAGGGGAGAGACCCAGTACTTC
CASSHNRGETQYF
>.|TRBJ2-2|15|.|TRBV13
TGTGCCAGCAGCCCGGCGGGACTGAACACCGGGGAGCTGTTTTTT
CASSPAGLNTGELFF
>.|TRBJ1-6|14|.|TRBV19
TGTGCCAGTACCGGGAGCTCCTATAATTCACCCCTCCACTTT
CASTGSSYNSPLHF
>.|TRBJ1-5|14|.|TRBV15
TGTGCCACCAGCAGAGTTCATAGCAATCAGCCCCAGCATTTT
CATSRVHSNQPQHF
>TRBD1|TRBJ2-1|14|.|TRBV15
TGTGCCACCCATGCGGGACAGGATTACAATGGGCAGTTCTTC
CATHAGQDYNGQFF
>TRBD1|TRBJ2-2|16|.|TRBV15
TGTGCCACCAGACGAAGTACCGGGACAGGGACCGGGGAGCTGTTTTTT
CATRRSTGTGTGELFF
>TRBD1|TRBJ2-7|14|.|TRBV5-1
TGCGCCAGCAGCTTGGTCCAGGGGGCCGACGAGCAGTACTTC
CASSLVQGADEQYF
>.|TRBJ2-5|15|.|TRBV19
TGTGCCAGTAGTACGGACACAAGGATGGGAGAGACCCAGTACTTC
CASSTDTRMGETQYF
>.|TRBJ1-2|14|.|TRBV5-1
TGCGCCAGCAGCCTGGAACCAGGGGTGGGTGGCTACACCTTC
CASSLEPGVGGYTF
>.|TRBJ1-5|14|.|TRBV10-3
TGTGCCATCAGTGCCTTCGGGGGGAATCAGCCCCAGCATTTT
CAISAFGGNQPQHF
>TRBD2|TRBJ2-4|20|.|TRBV13
TGTGCCAGCAGCCAATCCGGGACTAGCGGGGGGCCTTTAGCCAAAAACATTCAGTACTTC
CASSQSGTSGGPLAKNIQYF
>.|TRBJ2-1|11|once|TRBV5-1
TGCGCCAGCCGGAGGGAGGATGAGCAGTTCTTC
CASRREDEQFF
>.|TRBJ1-5|15|.|TRBV10-3
TGTGCCATCAGTGAGTCAATGAGGGACAATCAGCCCCAGCATTTT
CAISESMRDNQPQHF
>TRBD2|TRBJ2-2|18|.|TRBV5-1
TGCGCCAGCAGCCCGGGACTAGCGGGGGGACCCAACACCGGGGAGCTGTTTTTT
CASSPGLAGGPNTGELFF
>TRBD2|TRBJ2-3|17|few|TRBV28
TGTGCCAGCATTGGCGGGGGTCCTGGGTCCTGGGCAGATACGCAGTATTTT
CASIGGGPGSWADTQYF
>.|TRBJ1-2|16|.|TRBV11-1
TGTGCCAGCAGCGTTTCAATCCGGTCGGCTAACTATGGCTACACCTTC
CASSVSIRSANYGYTF
>.|TRBJ1-1|13|.|TRBV28
TGTGCCGTGTCTGCTCGGAGAAACACTGAAGCTTTCTTT
CAVSARRNTEAFF
>.|TRBJ1-1|16|once|TRBV6-5
TGTGCCAGCAGTTACTCTGGCTGGCAGGTGAACACTGAAGCTTTCTTT
CASSYSGWQVNTEAFF
>TRBD1|TRBJ1-1|17|.|TRBV7-9
TGTGCCAGCAGACGTACCGGGACAGGGACACCGAACACTGAAGCTTTCTTT
CASRRTGTGTPNTEAFF
>.|TRBJ1-2|15|few|TRBV6-5
TGTGCCAGCAGTTACGGGTGGGGGGGTAGAAGTGGCTACACCTTC
CASSYGWGGRSGYTF
>TRBD2|TRBJ2-3|16|.|TRBV9
TGTGCCAGCGTCCGCGGGGCTAGCGGAAGCACAGATACGCAGTATTTT
CASVRGASGSTDTQYF
>TRBD1|TRBJ1-2|16|.|TRBV5-1
TGCGCCAGCAGCTCGCAGGGGGCGGGGAACGGAGATGGCTACACCTTC
CASSSQGAGNGDGYTF
>TRBD2|TRBJ2-1|15|.|TRBV5-1
TGCGCCAGCAGCCTGATGGCTAGCGGGGGGGATGAGCAGTTCTTC
CASSLMASGGDEQFF
>TRBD1|TRBJ1-2|13|few|TRBV7-8
TGTGCCAGCAGCTCGACAGGGGCCCGGGGCTACACCTTC
CASSSTGARGYTF
>.|TRBJ1-1|14|.|TRBV2
TGTGCCAGCAGTGTAAGGGGCCGGAACACTGAAGCTTTCTTT
CASSVRGRNTEAFF
>.|TRBJ1-1|15|.|TRBV11-2
TGTGCCAGCAGCTATGCCTCGAGGGTCGGCACTGAAGCTTTCTTT
CASSYASRVGTEAFF
>.|TRBJ2-5|14|.|TRBV7-9
TGTGCCAGCAGCGTCAGGGCTCTCCAAGAGACCCAGTACTTC
CASSVRALQETQYF
>.|TRBJ2-7|13|.|TRBV10-3
TGTGCCATCAGTGAGGCCAGGGACTACGAGCAGTACTTC
CAISEARDYEQYF
>.|TRBJ2-2|14|few|TRBV10-2
TGCGCCAGCACTCCACAGACAAACACCGGGGAGCTGTTTTTT
CASTPQTNTGELFF
>.|TRBJ1-2|16|once|TRBV7-9
TGTGCCAGCAGCTTAGTCTCCACAGGGCAATTTAATGGCTACACCTTC
CASSLVSTGQFNGYTF
>TRBD1|TRBJ2-5|14|few|TRBV28
TGTGCCACCCACGCCGACAGGGGGCTGGAGACCCAGTACTTC
CATHADRGLETQYF
>.|TRBJ1-3|14|.|TRBV18
TGTGCCAGCTCACGGGGCAGGAGCGGAAACACCATATATTTT
CASSRGRSGNTIYF
>TRBD1|TRBJ2-3|15|.|TRBV13
TGTGCCAGCAGAGCCAATCAACAGGGGGCACATACGCAGTATTTT
CASRANQQGAHTQYF
>TRBD2|TRBJ2-1|14|.|TRBV7-2
TGTGCCAGCAGCTTACCGGTAGCGGGTAATGAGCAGTTCTTC
CASSLPVAGNEQFF
>TRBD2|TRBJ2-3|16|.|TRBV10-3
TGTGCCATCAGTGACCCCGGGGGGGCGGGAACAGATACGCAGTATTTT
CAISDPGGAGTDTQYF
>TRBD1|TRBJ1-4|16|.|TRBV27
TGTGCCAGCAGTTTATACCCGGGACAGGGGCGAGAAAAACTGTTTTTT
CASSLYPGQGREKLFF
>.|TRBJ1-6|14|.|TRBV6-6
TGTGCCAGCAGGAGGGACACCGATAATTCACCCCTCCACTTT
CASRRDTDNSPLHF
>TRBD2|TRBJ2-1|18|.|TRBV10-3
TGTGCCATCAGTGAGTCGAGTAGCGGGGGGGCACGGTACAATGAGCAGTTCTTC
CAISESSSGGARYNEQFF